Below, one TCR beta chain is given with its context. The final CDR3 position lacks the conserved phenylalanine or tryptophan, pointing to a likely read error. This specimen belongs to a study of T cells in Graves' hyperthyroidism and ophthalmopathy. Amplification yielded TCR beta CDR3 regions, with RNA transcripts as the source. Primed by the HTBI set, a first-round RT-PCR was run on the TCR CDR3. TCRdb re-called the multiplex PCR reads with MiXCR, one entry per CDR3 protein. This table holds 550,000 to 700,000 distinct CDR3 sequences, around 45% found once. Trimming pared 6 bases from V and 0 bases from J, leaving 15 bases between. Germline V gene data show CDR1 as SEHNR and CDR2 as FQNEAQ (reference sequence). This CDR3 is built from 15 residues.

The gene calls are TRBV7-9 and TRBJ2-7, with unresolved D. This TCR was sampled from an adult woman with Graves' disease, either hyperthyroidism or ophthalmopathy (not recorded which). The sequencing sample was made of peripheral blood or thyroid tissue (not recorded which). This CDR3 reads CASSYGSVGSYEQYS. The CDR3 nucleotides read TGTGCCAGCAGTTACGGGTCAGTCGGCTCCTACGAGCAGTACTCC.